The 5 T cell receptor beta chains given below trace back to one sample, sequenced in a study of tissue T cells after allogeneic stem cell transplantation. The time point denotes: mouse harvest day 7 after allogeneic transplant. Mouse grafts combined 10^7 T-cell-depleted bone marrow cells with 10^6 splenic CD5+ T cells. Produced via immunoSEQ multiplex PCR; TCRdb's table is partial and in-frame only. In the table there are 10,000 or so clones, 35% to 40% of which are singletons. Sequenced: skin. These receptors all stem from a female BALB/c mouse given C57BL/6 T cells with graft-versus-host disease after an allogeneic hematopoietic cell transplant.

Concerning this clone: Gene names and germline match the mouse. The read is 1 residue too short to cover the CDR3 end, so that end is filled in from the germline J gene. This chain uses TRBV15 with TRBJ2-5; 9 positions match TRBD1. This CDR3 contains 12 residues. V lost 6 bases and J lost 5; bases outside the gene matches: 0. Germline assignment: CDR1 SGHND and CDR2 FRSKSL. CDR3 bases read: TGTGCCAGCAGGGACAGGGGAGACACCCAGTAC. This encodes CASRDRGDTQY. The entire CDR3 sequence reads CASRDRGDTQYF.

A word on this clone: The gene symbols are mouse symbols. The read terminates 1 residue before the CDR3 end, so the remaining end is supplied by the germline J gene. This chain uses TRBV16 with TRBJ2-5; 8 nucleotides agree with TRBD2. The CDR3 totals 14 residues. The junction had 9 bases not matched to a gene; V was cut back by 8 bases and J by 5 bases. Germline assignment: CDR1 SGHSA and CDR2 FRNQAP. The sequenced part of the CDR3 DNA is TGTGCAAGCGCTCGGGGGGGCGCCCGAGACACCCAGTAC. This codes for CASARGGARDTQY. The complete CDR3 reads CASARGGARDTQYF.

This clone has only a few counts. Gene names are mouse gene names. The CDR3 end lies 1 residue beyond the end of the read and is filled in from the germline J gene. The chain employs TRBV12-2 and TRBJ2-5, with D tentatively TRBD1 (6 bases). The CDR3 spans 14 residues. Trimming took off 2 bases at V and 2 bases at J, with 10 bases between the two ends. CDR1 is SGHLS and CDR2 is HYDKME in the germline V gene. The CDR3 loop is CASSPGQIQDTQYF. CDR3 bases read: TGTGCCAGCTCTCCCGGACAGATCCAAGACACCCAGTAC.

Regarding this clone: These gene names are mouse names. Sequencing ends 1 residue short of the CDR3 end; the germline J gene provides the rest. The genes are TRBV5 and TRBJ2-7; 13 positions match TRBD2. The CDR3 extends over 16 amino acids. After removal of 4 bases from V and 2 bases from J, the junction contained 5 bases not matched to a gene. Germline V lookup: CDR1 LGHNA, CDR2 YNLKQL (reference sequence). The CDR3 protein is CASSPDWGGATYEQYF. The covered CDR3 bases are TGTGCCAGCAGCCCGGACTGGGGGGGCGCCACCTATGAACAGTAC.

This clone ranks as medium-sized. Genes here carry mouse names. The read terminates 1 residue ahead of where the CDR3 ends, so the germline J gene completes it. This chain joins TRBV29 and TRBJ1-1, with 7 bases identical to TRBD1. Germline V lookup: CDR1 MSHET, CDR2 SYDVDS. This CDR3 has 11 residues. V gave up 4 bases and J gave up 10 bases; unmatched junction bases: 3. CDR3 bases read: TGTGCTAGCAGTTATACAGGGGTAGTCTTC. Its protein is CASSYTGVVF. The entire CDR3 reads CASSYTGVVFF. The full variable domain, completed using reference TRBV29 and TRBJ1-1, is DMKVTQMPRYLIKRMGENVLLECGQDMSHETMYWYRQDPGLGLQLIYISYDVDSNSEGDIPKGYRVSRKKREHFSLILDSAKTNQTSVYFCASSYTGVVFFGKGTRLTVV.